Sequencing of this T cell receptor beta chain was carried out in a study of T cells after yellow fever vaccination. Germline V CDR1 and CDR2: GTSNPN, SVGIG (reference sequence). V gave up 0 bases and J gave up 3 bases; unmatched junction bases: 2. The CDR3 is made up of 14 amino acids. This clonotype was recorded a few times. For TCR, cDNA came from 5'RACE template switching, which added a universal primer site and UMIs. TCRdb analysed the 5' RACE reads with MiXCR anew, one entry per CDR3 protein. Of some 670,000 distinct CDR3 sequences in the sample, 9% to 15% were seen once. The TCR sequence derives from a man aged 25 to 40 who received the YFV17D yellow fever vaccine. The source material was PBMCs, sampled on the day of the yellow fever booster vaccination. The chain combines TRBV30 with TRBJ2-7; 10 bases are shared with TRBD1. CDR3 loop: CAWSVDRGVYEQYF. DNA of the CDR3: TGTGCCTGGAGTGTGGACAGGGGGGTCTACGAGCAGTACTTC.